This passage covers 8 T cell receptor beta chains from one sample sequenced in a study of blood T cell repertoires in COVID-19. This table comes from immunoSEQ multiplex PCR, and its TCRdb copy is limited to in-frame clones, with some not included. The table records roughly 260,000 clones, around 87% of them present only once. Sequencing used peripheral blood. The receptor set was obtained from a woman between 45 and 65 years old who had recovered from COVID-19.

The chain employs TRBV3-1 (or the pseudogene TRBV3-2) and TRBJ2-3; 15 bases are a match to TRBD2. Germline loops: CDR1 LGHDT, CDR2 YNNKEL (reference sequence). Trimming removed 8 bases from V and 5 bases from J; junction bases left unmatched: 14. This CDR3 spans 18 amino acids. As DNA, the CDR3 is TGTGCCAGCGTGCATCGGACTAGCGGGGGGGCATTCAAAGATACGCAGTATTTT. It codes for CASVHRTSGGAFKDTQYF.

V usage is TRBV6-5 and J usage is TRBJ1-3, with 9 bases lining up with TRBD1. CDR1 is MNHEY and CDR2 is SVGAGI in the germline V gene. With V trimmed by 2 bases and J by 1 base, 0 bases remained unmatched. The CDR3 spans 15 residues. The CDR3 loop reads CASSYGQGSGNTIYF. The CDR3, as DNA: TGTGCCAGCAGTTACGGACAGGGGTCTGGAAACACCATATATTTT.

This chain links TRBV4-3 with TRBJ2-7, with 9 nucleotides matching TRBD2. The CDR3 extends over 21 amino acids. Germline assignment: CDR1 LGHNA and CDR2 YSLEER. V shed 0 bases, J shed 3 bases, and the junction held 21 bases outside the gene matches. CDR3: CASSQESAGGRTHHTDYEQYF. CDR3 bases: TGCGCCAGCAGCCAAGAATCAGCGGGAGGAAGAACTCACCACACCGACTACGAGCAGTACTTC.

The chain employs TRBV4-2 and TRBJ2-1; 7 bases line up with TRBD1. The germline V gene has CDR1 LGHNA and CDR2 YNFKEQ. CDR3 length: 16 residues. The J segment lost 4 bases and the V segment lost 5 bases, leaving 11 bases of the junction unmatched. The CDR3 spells CASSLSGTEVYNEQFF. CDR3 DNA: TGTGCCAGCAGCTTATCCGGGACAGAGGTTTACAATGAGCAGTTCTTC.

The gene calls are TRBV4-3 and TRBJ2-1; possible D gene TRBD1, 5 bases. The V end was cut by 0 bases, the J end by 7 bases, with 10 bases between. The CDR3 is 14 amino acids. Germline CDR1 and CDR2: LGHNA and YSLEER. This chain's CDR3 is CASSQEAGWNEQFF. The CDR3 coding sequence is TGCGCCAGCAGCCAAGAAGCAGGGTGGAATGAGCAGTTCTTC.

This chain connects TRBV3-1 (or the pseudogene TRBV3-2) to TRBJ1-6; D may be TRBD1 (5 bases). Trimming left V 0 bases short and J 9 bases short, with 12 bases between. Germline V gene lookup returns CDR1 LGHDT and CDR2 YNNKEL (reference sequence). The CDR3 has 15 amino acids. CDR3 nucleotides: TGTGCCAGCAGCCAAGATAGGGGAAGGAGTTCACCCCTCCACTTT. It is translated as CASSQDRGRSSPLHF.

CDR3 residues: CASSYGGTGPRAFF. CDR3 DNA sequence: TGTGCCAGCAGTTACGGTGGGACAGGGCCTCGGGCTTTCTTT. The rearrangement links TRBV6-5 to TRBJ1-1, with 9 bases matching TRBD1. Germline CDR1 MNHEY, CDR2 SVGAGI. The CDR3 length is 14 residues. J was trimmed by 11 bases and V by 2 bases; bases with no gene match: 9.

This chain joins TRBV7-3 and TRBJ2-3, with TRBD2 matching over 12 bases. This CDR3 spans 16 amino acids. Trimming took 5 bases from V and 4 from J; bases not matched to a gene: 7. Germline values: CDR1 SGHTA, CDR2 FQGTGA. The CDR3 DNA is TGTGCCAGCAGCCCGCTAGCGGGGGGGAGCGCAGATACGCAGTATTTT. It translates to CASSPLAGGSADTQYF.